This T cell receptor beta chain was identified during a study of T-cell memory formation after mild COVID-19. The germline V gene has CDR1 MNHEY and CDR2 SMNVEV (reference sequence). V lost 5 bases to trimming and J lost 3 bases, with 13 bases between them. The CDR3 has 15 residues. This clonotype was recorded a few times. TCRdb ran MiXCR on the 5' RACE reads and lists one entry per CDR3 protein. The sample has 250,000 to 300,000 distinct CDR3 sequences; 15% to 20% are singletons. This TCR was recovered from a young man who had mild COVID-19 (a few samples of this study predate the infection). Cell type and time point are not known. Material for sequencing was PBMCs or a T cell subset sorted from them (not recorded which). The chain is built from TRBV27 and TRBJ1-4, with no clear D. As DNA, the CDR3 is TGTGCCAGCAGTCAAGTGTCTGGGGCTAATGAAAAACTGTTTTTT. It codes for CASSQVSGANEKLFF.